This TCR beta chain stems from a study of cytomegalovirus exposure and HLA in healthy donors. Study-level points and caveats: Most likely, a cluster of highly shared sequence variants arose as a sequencing artifact.

The primer mix had 60 Vbeta and 13 Jbeta primers. Profiling relied on immunoSEQ multiplex PCR, and the TCRdb table lists in-frame clones only, not all of them. The sample gives some 190,000 clones, 78% of which show up once; roughly an eighth is in the top ten. With respect to this clone: Its antigen is as yet unknown.

The CDR3 covers 14 residues. V lost 4 bases and J 6 bases, leaving 18 bases between the germline ends. Germline V CDR1 and CDR2: GTSNPN, SVGIG (reference sequence). This receptor was obtained from a woman aged 30 to 39 in good health and CMV-seropositive. This chain connects TRBV30 to TRBJ1-1; possibly TRBD1 for D (5 bases). Material: PBMCs. The CDR3 DNA reads TGTGCCTGGACTCCCGGGGGTACCTCTCCTGAAGCTTTCTTT. Protein sequence: CAWTPGGTSPEAFF.